Presented here are 11 T cell receptor beta chains from one specimen sequenced in a study of OX40 agonist ivuxolimab in advanced cancers. The data were produced by immunoSEQ multiplex PCR, yet TCRdb's version contains in-frame clones alone and is incomplete. Of about 130,000 clones listed, 90% are singletons. Sequenced here: CD4+ or CD8+ T cells sorted from blood, sampled in a trial of the OX40 agonist ivuxolimab. Receptors originate from an adult with an advanced solid tumor such as melanoma, head and neck, liver or kidney cancer.

This chain connects TRBV5-1 to TRBJ1-1, with D perhaps matching TRBD1 (5 bases). The germline V gene encodes CDR1 SGHRS and CDR2 YFSETQ. The ends were cut back, 1 base at V and 1 base at J, with 17 bases in the middle. The CDR3 spans 17 residues. In DNA, the CDR3 is TGCGCCAGCAGCTTGATGGGGACGGGTCGGGGGAACACTGAAGCTTTCTTT. This codes for CASSLMGTGRGNTEAFF.

The rearrangement links TRBV6-6 to TRBJ1-5; a weak D match, TRBD1 (6 bases). This CDR3 contains 13 residues. Germline V lookup: CDR1 MNHNY, CDR2 SVGAGI (reference sequence). The V and J ends lost 5 bases and 6 bases respectively, with 11 bases between them. CDR3 loop: CASSAGVGQPQHF. CDR3 nucleotide sequence: TGTGCCAGCAGTGCAGGGGTGGGTCAGCCCCAGCATTTT.

V gene TRBV29-1 combines with J gene TRBJ1-2; 9 bases map to TRBD1. The ends lost 3 bases at V and 8 bases at J; junction bases unmatched: 7. Germline V gene data show CDR1 as SQVTM and CDR2 as ANQGSEA. The CDR3 is 13 amino acids. DNA for the CDR3: TGCAGCGTTGAGAACAGGGGGCGCGAAGGCTACACCTTC. Protein product: CSVENRGREGYTF.

CDR3 in amino acids: CASSLEVGTSGTYEQYF. CDR3 nucleotides: TGTGCCAGCAGTTTAGAGGTGGGGACTAGCGGTACCTACGAGCAGTACTTC. The chain joins TRBV27 to TRBJ2-7, with TRBD2 identical over 11 bases. The CDR3 extends over 17 amino acids. After removal of 2 bases from V and 2 bases from J, the junction contained 8 bases not matched to a gene. Germline-derived CDR1 and CDR2 are MNHEY and SMNVEV (reference sequence).

This chain joins TRBV11-3 and TRBJ2-6; no clear D gene. Germline V CDR1 and CDR2: SGHNT, YENEEA. V was trimmed by 5 bases and J by 2 bases, leaving 10 bases between them. The CDR3 is made up of 15 amino acids. The CDR3 DNA follows: TGTGCCAGCAGCGCATCAGAAGCTGGGGCCAACGTCCTGACTTTC. It translates to CASSASEAGANVLTF.

The chain carries TRBV29-1 and TRBJ2-5; no definite D call. The CDR3 runs 14 residues. CDR1 SQVTM and CDR2 ANQGSEA come from the germline V gene. Trimming pared 0 bases from V and 5 bases from J, leaving 13 bases between. The CDR3 DNA reads TGCAGCGTTGAAGATCGAGTGGGTCGGGAGACCCAGTACTTC. Translated, it gives CSVEDRVGRETQYF.

This chain joins TRBV28 and TRBJ2-1; possible D gene TRBD2, 6 bases. This CDR3 region has 13 residues. V lost 6 bases and J lost 6, with 12 bases in between. Germline loops: CDR1 MDHEN, CDR2 SYDVKM. CDR3 residues: CASSLQEGNEQFF. The CDR3 DNA reads as TGTGCCAGCAGCCTGCAGGAGGGCAATGAGCAGTTCTTC.

The chain uses TRBV11-2 and TRBJ2-3; D not certain. Germline CDR1 reads SGHAT; CDR2 reads FQNNGV. CDR3 length: 14 residues. V was clipped by 8 bases and J by 0 bases, with 12 bases between them. The DNA for the CDR3 is TGTGCCAGCCTTGATAGCTCTAGCACAGATACGCAGTATTTT. It encodes CASLDSSSTDTQYF.

This sequence joins TRBV7-2 and TRBJ2-1; 7 bases map to TRBD2. CDR3 length: 15 amino acids. The J segment lost 2 bases and the V segment lost 5 bases, leaving 6 bases of the junction unmatched. In germline, CDR1 is SGHTA, CDR2 FQGNSA. The CDR3 loop reads CASSDTSATYNEQFF. Written as DNA, the CDR3 is TGTGCCAGCAGCGATACTAGCGCAACCTACAATGAGCAGTTCTTC.

J is TRBJ1-1 and V is TRBV23-1; D remains unclear. TRBV23-1 belongs to the ORF category, with a function that is uncertain. This CDR3 has 14 amino acids. The V end was cut by 3 bases, the J end by 1 base, with 9 bases between. The CDR3 reads CASSHPGKNTEAFF. The CDR3 DNA follows: TGCGCCAGCAGTCATCCAGGCAAGAACACTGAAGCTTTCTTT.

This chain uses TRBV4-1 with TRBJ1-1; D call uncertain. The V gene lost 2 bases and the J gene lost 5 bases, with 27 bases spanning the gap. The CDR3 contains 19 residues. Germline lookup yields CDR1 MGHRA and CDR2 YSYEKL. The DNA of the CDR3 is TGCGCCAGCAGCCAATCTGATAGTCGGGAAAGCCGGTCTAGGACTGAAGCTTTCTTT. This codes for CASSQSDSRESRSRTEAFF.